Listed below are T cell receptor beta chains from one sample, sequenced in a study of blood T cell repertoires in COVID-19. Libraries were prepared by immunoSEQ multiplex PCR; TCRdb keeps only in-frame clonotypes and omits some of them. The sample has about 190,000 clones, over 75% seen once. The sample taken for sequencing was peripheral blood. These receptors originate from a woman aged 45 to 65 with acute or convalescent COVID-19. Both conserved end residues are part of each CDR3. D genes are given only for firm matches. Clone sizes are given selectively: once, few, many, or a class where the clone is expanded.

V gene,D gene,clone size,J gene,CDR3 protein,CDR3 DNA
TRBV5-1,NA,NA,TRBJ1-1,CASSPRPGGGNTEAFF,TGCGCCAGCAGCCCGCGACCGGGAGGGGGGAACACTGAAGCTTTCTTT
TRBV4-1,NA,NA,TRBJ2-7,CASSQDRGRDMSSYEQYF,TGCGCCAGCAGCCAAGATAGAGGAAGGGACATGAGCTCCTACGAGCAGTACTTC
TRBV2,NA,NA,TRBJ1-5,CASSDPGESNQPQHF,TGTGCCAGCAGTGATCCAGGGGAGAGCAATCAGCCCCAGCATTTT
TRBV2,TRBD2,NA,TRBJ2-1,CASNRGTSGRRAYNEQFF,TGTGCCAGCAACAGAGGGACTAGCGGGAGGCGCGCCTACAATGAGCAGTTCTTC
TRBV2,NA,NA,TRBJ2-3,CASGGTGTDTQYF,TGTGCCAGCGGAGGAACAGGGACAGATACGCAGTATTTT
TRBV6-5,TRBD1,NA,TRBJ2-7,CASSFTGETGEQYF,TGTGCCAGCAGTTTTACAGGGGAGACGGGCGAGCAGTACTTC
TRBV2,TRBD2,NA,TRBJ2-1,CASSDLLAAHYNEQFF,TGTGCCAGCAGTGACCTACTAGCGGCCCACTACAATGAGCAGTTCTTC
TRBV27,TRBD1,NA,TRBJ2-7,CASTKKGATGNSYEQYF,TGTGCCAGCACCAAAAAAGGGGCGACAGGGAACTCCTACGAGCAGTACTTC
TRBV4-3,NA,NA,TRBJ1-6,CASSQDKTGWNSPLHF,TGCGCCAGCAGCCAAGATAAAACAGGGTGGAATTCACCCCTCCACTTT
TRBV7-2,TRBD2,NA,TRBJ2-7,CASSQTSGRAYEQYF,TGTGCCAGCAGCCAGACTAGCGGGAGGGCATACGAGCAGTACTTC
TRBV18,NA,NA,TRBJ1-4,CASSPQGTEKLFF,TGTGCCAGCTCACCACAGGGGACAGAAAAACTGTTTTTT
TRBV19,NA,NA,TRBJ2-7,CASSIMAPVGSGYEQYF,TGTGCCAGTAGTATAATGGCCCCCGTCGGGAGTGGTTACGAGCAGTACTTC
TRBV5-1,NA,NA,TRBJ2-2,CASSLVGAGELFF,TGCGCCAGCAGCTTGGTAGGGGCCGGGGAGCTGTTTTTT
TRBV16,NA,NA,TRBJ2-7,CASSRDAGWEQYF,TGTGCCAGCAGCCGGGATGCGGGTTGGGAGCAGTACTTC
TRBV2,NA,NA,TRBJ1-4,CASSVGGLGEKLFF,TGTGCCAGCAGTGTAGGAGGGCTTGGTGAAAAACTGTTTTTT
TRBV5-4,NA,NA,TRBJ2-2,CASSLGGAGELFF,TGTGCCAGCAGCTTAGGGGGGGCCGGGGAGCTGTTTTTT
TRBV3-1/TRBV3-2,TRBD1,NA,TRBJ1-1,CASSVRTGGNTEAFF,TGTGCCAGCAGCGTTCGGACAGGGGGGAACACTGAAGCTTTCTTT
TRBV19,NA,NA,TRBJ2-7,CASSALRDSSYEQYF,TGTGCCAGTAGTGCCCTGCGGGATAGCTCCTACGAGCAGTACTTC
TRBV7-9,NA,NA,TRBJ2-7,CASSLTGVGEQYF,TGTGCCAGCAGCTTAACAGGAGTCGGGGAGCAGTACTTC
TRBV2,NA,NA,TRBJ2-1,CASSASVRRSSYNEQFF,TGTGCCAGCAGCGCGTCAGTGAGGCGTAGCTCCTACAATGAGCAGTTCTTC
TRBV2,TRBD2,NA,TRBJ2-1,CASRASGSVALNEQFF,TGTGCCAGCAGGGCTAGCGGGAGTGTTGCTTTGAATGAGCAGTTCTTC
TRBV7-8,NA,NA,TRBJ1-2,CASSSHREGGYTF,TGTGCCAGCAGCTCTCACCGCGAGGGTGGCTACACCTTC
TRBV6-2/TRBV6-3,NA,NA,TRBJ2-5,CASSQRQQETQYF,TGTGCCAGCAGTCAGAGACAGCAAGAGACCCAGTACTTC
TRBV19,NA,NA,TRBJ1-6,CASRLSPRASSLHF,TGTGCCAGTCGTCTGAGCCCCAGGGCTAGTTCCCTCCACTTT
TRBV7-2,TRBD2,NA,TRBJ2-7,CASSLGTSGRTEQYF,TGTGCCAGCAGCCTCGGGACTAGCGGGAGAACCGAGCAGTACTTC
TRBV6-5,NA,few,TRBJ1-5,CASSRTAGYNQPQHF,TGTGCCAGCAGTCGGACAGCCGGGTACAATCAGCCCCAGCATTTT
TRBV7-8,NA,NA,TRBJ1-1,CASSNGNTEAFF,TGTGCCAGCAGCAACGGGAACACTGAAGCTTTCTTT
TRBV5-1,TRBD1,few,TRBJ1-2,CASSPVQGNYGYTF,TGCGCCAGCAGCCCGGTACAGGGGAACTATGGCTACACCTTC
TRBV7-9,TRBD2,once,TRBJ2-3,CASGTSGNTDTQYF,TGTGCCAGCGGCACTAGCGGCAACACAGATACGCAGTATTTT
TRBV6-5,NA,NA,TRBJ2-7,CASSSGHYEQYF,TGTGCCAGCAGTTCGGGTCACTACGAGCAGTACTTC
TRBV10-3,TRBD1,NA,TRBJ2-2,CAISGQGATTGELFF,TGTGCCATCAGTGGACAGGGGGCTACCACCGGGGAGCTGTTTTTT
TRBV28,NA,NA,TRBJ1-4,CASRSAGEKLFF,TGTGCCAGCAGGAGTGCCGGTGAAAAACTGTTTTTT
TRBV21-1,NA,NA,TRBJ1-4,CASTDAGGHLLSPNEKLFF,TGTGCCAGCACCGACGCCGGCGGACACCTACTCTCGCCTAATGAAAAACTGTTTTTT
TRBV15,NA,NA,TRBJ1-4,CATSRLTARNEKLFF,TGTGCCACCAGCAGGTTGACAGCGAGAAATGAAAAACTGTTTTTT
TRBV20-1,TRBD2,NA,TRBJ2-7,CSASPGGSYEQYF,TGCAGTGCTAGTCCCGGGGGGTCCTACGAGCAGTACTTC
TRBV28,NA,NA,TRBJ2-7,CATLRDTSYEQYF,TGTGCCACTCTCCGGGACACCTCCTACGAGCAGTACTTC
TRBV19,NA,NA,TRBJ1-2,CASSYRANYGYTF,TGTGCCAGTAGTTACAGGGCAAACTATGGCTACACCTTC
TRBV6-5,TRBD1,NA,TRBJ1-1,CASSNTGALNTEAFF,TGTGCCAGCAGCAACACAGGGGCCTTAAACACTGAAGCTTTCTTT
TRBV11-2,NA,NA,TRBJ1-4,CASSRGGDPRVFDEKLFF,TGTGCCAGCAGTCGGGGAGGGGACCCTCGGGTGTTTGATGAAAAACTGTTTTTT
TRBV30,NA,NA,TRBJ1-5,CAWSFPGFSQPQHF,TGTGCCTGGAGCTTCCCAGGGTTTTCCCAGCCCCAGCATTTT
TRBV24-1,NA,once,TRBJ2-1,CATSEYRDTYNEQFF,TGTGCCACCAGTGAGTACCGGGACACCTACAATGAGCAGTTCTTC
TRBV28,TRBD1,NA,TRBJ2-7,CASSFPGGPYEQYF,TGTGCCAGCAGTTTCCCAGGGGGACCCTACGAGCAGTACTTC
TRBV28,NA,few,TRBJ1-1,CASIRGRAEAFF,TGTGCCAGCATTCGGGGGAGAGCTGAAGCTTTCTTT
TRBV27,NA,NA,TRBJ2-5,CASGNRKETQYF,TGTGCCAGCGGTAACAGGAAAGAGACCCAGTACTTC
TRBV9,TRBD1,NA,TRBJ2-7,CASSVVGTGAGEQYF,TGTGCCAGCAGCGTAGTTGGGACAGGGGCAGGCGAGCAGTACTTC
TRBV4-3,TRBD2,once,TRBJ2-5,CASSQGGLAGYETQYF,TGCGCCAGCAGCCAAGGAGGGCTAGCGGGATATGAGACCCAGTACTTC
TRBV6-5,TRBD1,NA,TRBJ1-3,CASGTGQVSGNTIYF,TGTGCCAGCGGAACGGGACAGGTCTCTGGAAACACCATATATTTT
TRBV25-1,NA,NA,TRBJ1-2,CASSEYPGISGYTF,TGTGCCAGCAGTGAATATCCAGGGATAAGCGGCTACACCTTC
TRBV27,TRBD1,NA,TRBJ2-2,CASSLLGQLNTGELFF,TGTGCCAGCAGTTTACTGGGACAGCTGAACACCGGGGAGCTGTTTTTT
TRBV6-5,NA,NA,TRBJ1-1,CASSSVRGEAFF,TGTGCCAGCTCATCGGTTCGGGGTGAAGCTTTCTTT
TRBV10-3,TRBD1,NA,TRBJ1-1,CAIRTGGDTEAFF,TGTGCCATCAGGACAGGGGGGGACACTGAAGCTTTCTTT
TRBV25-1,TRBD1,NA,TRBJ1-4,CASSGVTGNYEKLFF,TGTGCCAGCAGTGGGGTGACAGGGAACTATGAAAAACTGTTTTTT
TRBV30,TRBD2,NA,TRBJ2-7,CAFTGTMRSEQYF,TGTGCCTTTACCGGGACTATGCGTAGCGAGCAGTACTTC
TRBV28,NA,NA,TRBJ1-5,CASSYFGSNQPQHF,TGTGCCAGCAGTTACTTCGGTAGCAATCAGCCCCAGCATTTT